This TCR beta chain is from a study of regulatory T cells in long-lasting Graves disease. The sample holds many counts of this clonotype. Building the TCR beta libraries relied on iRepertoire HTBI primers, and CDR3 regions underwent Arm-PCR. TCRdb re-derived calls from the multiplex PCR reads in MiXCR, one entry per CDR3 protein. The sample lists a few hundred thousand distinct CDR3 sequences, around 11% occurring once. Germline values: CDR1 DFQATT, CDR2 SNEGSKA (reference sequence). The CDR3 sequence is 16 residues long. V shed 1 base and J shed 7 bases, with 23 bases lying between them. Time point described: newly diagnosed GD, antithyroid drugs for less than 3 months. Preparation of the TCR library used RNA extracted from PBMCs. These same records also appear under a second study, on T cells in Graves' hyperthyroidism and ophthalmopathy.

The rearrangement joins TRBV20-1 to TRBJ2-7, with D unclear. This receptor was taken from a woman under 30 with Graves disease. The input for sequencing was peripheral blood mononuclear cells (PBMCs), taken at new diagnosis, from a patient treated with antithyroid drugs. The CDR3 nucleotides read TGCAGTGCTAGAGGGGGTAGAGGACGGGTGACGCGGGAGCAGTACTTC. Translated: CSARGGRGRVTREQYF.